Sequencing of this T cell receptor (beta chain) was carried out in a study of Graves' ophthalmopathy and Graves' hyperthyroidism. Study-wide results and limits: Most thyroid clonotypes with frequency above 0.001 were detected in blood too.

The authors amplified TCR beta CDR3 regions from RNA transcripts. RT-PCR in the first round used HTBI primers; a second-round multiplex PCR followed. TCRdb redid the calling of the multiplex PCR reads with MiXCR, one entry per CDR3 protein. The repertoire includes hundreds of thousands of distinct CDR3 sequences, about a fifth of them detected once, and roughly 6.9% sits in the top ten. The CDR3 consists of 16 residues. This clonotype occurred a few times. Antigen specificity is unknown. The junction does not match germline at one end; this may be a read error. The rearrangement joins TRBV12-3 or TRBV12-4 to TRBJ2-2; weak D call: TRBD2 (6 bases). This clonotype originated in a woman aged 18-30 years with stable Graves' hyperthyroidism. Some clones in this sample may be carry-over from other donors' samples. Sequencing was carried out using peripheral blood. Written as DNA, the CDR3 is TGTGCCAGCAGTCCCCCCGGAGGGCCGAACGCCGGGGAGCTGTTTTTT. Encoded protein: CASSPPGGPNAGELFF.